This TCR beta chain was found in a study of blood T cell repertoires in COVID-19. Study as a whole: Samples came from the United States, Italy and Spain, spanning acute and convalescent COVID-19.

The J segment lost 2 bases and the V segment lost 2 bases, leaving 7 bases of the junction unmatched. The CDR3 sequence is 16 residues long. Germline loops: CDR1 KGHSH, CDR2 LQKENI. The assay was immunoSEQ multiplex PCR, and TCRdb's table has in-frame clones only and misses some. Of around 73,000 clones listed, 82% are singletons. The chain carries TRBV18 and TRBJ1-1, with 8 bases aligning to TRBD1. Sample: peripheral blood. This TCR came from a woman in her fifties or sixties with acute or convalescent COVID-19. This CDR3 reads CASSPTTGESNTEAFF. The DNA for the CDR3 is TGTGCCAGCTCACCAACGACAGGGGAGTCCAACACTGAAGCTTTCTTT.